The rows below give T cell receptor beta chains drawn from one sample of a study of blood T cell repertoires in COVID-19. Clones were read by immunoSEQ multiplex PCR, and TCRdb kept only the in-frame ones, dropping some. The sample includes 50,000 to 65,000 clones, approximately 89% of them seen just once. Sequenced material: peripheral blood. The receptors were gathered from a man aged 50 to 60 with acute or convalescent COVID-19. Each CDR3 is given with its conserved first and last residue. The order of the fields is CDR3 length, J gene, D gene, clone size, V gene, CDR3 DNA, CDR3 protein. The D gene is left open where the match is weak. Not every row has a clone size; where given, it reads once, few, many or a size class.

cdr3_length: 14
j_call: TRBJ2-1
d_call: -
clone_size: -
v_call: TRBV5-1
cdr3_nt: TGCGCCAGCAGCTTGGTAGCAGGGAACAATGAGCAGTTCTTC
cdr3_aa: CASSLVAGNNEQFF

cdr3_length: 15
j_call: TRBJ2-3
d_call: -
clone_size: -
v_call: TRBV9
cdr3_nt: TGTGCCAGCAGCGTAACAGGACCCAGCACAGATACGCAGTATTTT
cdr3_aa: CASSVTGPSTDTQYF

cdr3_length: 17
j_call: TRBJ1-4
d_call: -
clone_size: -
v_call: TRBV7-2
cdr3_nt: TGTGCCAGCAGCTCGAGAGAAGTCGTGGCCGGGGAAGAAAAACTGTTTTTT
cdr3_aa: CASSSREVVAGEEKLFF

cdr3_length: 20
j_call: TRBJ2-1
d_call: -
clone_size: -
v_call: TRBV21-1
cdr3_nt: TGTGCCAGCAGCTTCGACAGGGGGATTCGCGGAGGGACCTCCTACAATGAGCAGTTCTTC
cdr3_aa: CASSFDRGIRGGTSYNEQFF

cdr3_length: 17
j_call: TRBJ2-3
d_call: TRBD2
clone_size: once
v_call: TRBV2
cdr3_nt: TGTGCCAGCAGTGGGGGACTAGCGGGAGCTAGCACAGATACGCAGTATTTT
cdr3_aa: CASSGGLAGASTDTQYF

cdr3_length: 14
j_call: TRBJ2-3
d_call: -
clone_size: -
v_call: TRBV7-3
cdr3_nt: TGTGCCAGCAGCTTAAGCGGGAGCACAGATACGCAGTATTTT
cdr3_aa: CASSLSGSTDTQYF

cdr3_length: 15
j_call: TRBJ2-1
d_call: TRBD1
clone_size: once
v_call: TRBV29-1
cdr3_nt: TGCAGCGTTGATGATGGGGTGACAGGGGCCAATGAGCAGTTCTTC
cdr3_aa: CSVDDGVTGANEQFF

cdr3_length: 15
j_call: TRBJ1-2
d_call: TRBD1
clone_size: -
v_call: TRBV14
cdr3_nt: TGTGCCAGCAGCCCCCTCCCCGGGACAGGGTATGGCTACACCTTC
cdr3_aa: CASSPLPGTGYGYTF

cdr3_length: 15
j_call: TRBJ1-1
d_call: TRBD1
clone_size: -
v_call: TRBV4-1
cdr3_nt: TGCGCCAGCAGCCTCTATCCGGGACAGGGTAATGAAGCTTTCTTT
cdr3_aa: CASSLYPGQGNEAFF

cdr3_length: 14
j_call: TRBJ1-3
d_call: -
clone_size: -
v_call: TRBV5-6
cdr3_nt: TGTGCCAGCAGCAGGGACACCTCTGGAAACACCATATATTTT
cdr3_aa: CASSRDTSGNTIYF

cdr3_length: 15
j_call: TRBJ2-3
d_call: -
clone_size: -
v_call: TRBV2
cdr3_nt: TGTGCCAGCAGCCCGCGGGGCGGGGGCGGGGATACGCAGTATTTT
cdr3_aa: CASSPRGGGGDTQYF

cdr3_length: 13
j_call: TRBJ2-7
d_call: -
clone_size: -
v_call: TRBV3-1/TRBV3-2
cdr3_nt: TGTGCCAGCAGCCTCAGACACGGGGACGAGCAGTACTTC
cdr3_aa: CASSLRHGDEQYF

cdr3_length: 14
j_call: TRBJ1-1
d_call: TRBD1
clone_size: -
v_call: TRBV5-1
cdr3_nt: TGCGCCAGCAGCATAGGACAGGGGAACACTGAAGCTTTCTTT
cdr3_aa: CASSIGQGNTEAFF

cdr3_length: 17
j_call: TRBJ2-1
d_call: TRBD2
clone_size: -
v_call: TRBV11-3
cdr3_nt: TGTGCCAGCAGCTTAGCCTTTAGCGGGGGGGCTCACAATGAGCAGTTCTTC
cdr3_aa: CASSLAFSGGAHNEQFF

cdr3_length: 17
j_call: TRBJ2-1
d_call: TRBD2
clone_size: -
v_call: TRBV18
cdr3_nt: TGTGCCAGCTCACCACAGCTTGGGGCTAGCGGGGGGAATGAGCAGTTCTTC
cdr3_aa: CASSPQLGASGGNEQFF

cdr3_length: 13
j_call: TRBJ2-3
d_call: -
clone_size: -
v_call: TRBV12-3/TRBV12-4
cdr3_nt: TGTGCCAGCAGCCCCCCGGGGTATGCTACGCAGTATTTT
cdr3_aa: CASSPPGYATQYF

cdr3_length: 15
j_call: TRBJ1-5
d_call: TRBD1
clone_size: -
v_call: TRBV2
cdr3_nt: TGTGCCAGCAGAAGAGGACAGGGGCCCCGGGGGCCCCAGCATTTT
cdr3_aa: CASRRGQGPRGPQHF

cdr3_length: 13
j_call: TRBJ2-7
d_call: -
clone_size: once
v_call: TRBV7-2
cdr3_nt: TGTGCCAGCAGCTTAGGACTAGCCTACGAGCAGTACTTC
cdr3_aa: CASSLGLAYEQYF